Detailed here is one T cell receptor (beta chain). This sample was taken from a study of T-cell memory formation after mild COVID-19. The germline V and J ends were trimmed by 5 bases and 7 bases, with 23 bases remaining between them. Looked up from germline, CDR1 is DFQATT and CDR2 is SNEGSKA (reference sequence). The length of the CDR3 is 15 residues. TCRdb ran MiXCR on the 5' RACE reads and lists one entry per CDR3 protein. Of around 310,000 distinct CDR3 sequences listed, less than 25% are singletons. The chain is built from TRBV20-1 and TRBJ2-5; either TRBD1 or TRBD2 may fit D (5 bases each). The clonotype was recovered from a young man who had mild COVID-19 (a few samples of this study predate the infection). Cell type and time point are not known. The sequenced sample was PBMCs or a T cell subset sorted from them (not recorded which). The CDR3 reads CSAPSSRGVSRTQYF. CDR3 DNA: TGCAGTGCTCCCAGCAGTCGAGGGGTCTCGCGGACCCAGTACTTC.